This entry lists 19 T cell receptor beta chains sequenced from one sample in a study of regulatory T cells in long-lasting Graves disease. Relying on iRepertoire HTBI primers and Arm-PCR of CDR3 regions, the team built TCR beta libraries. Each CDR3 protein gets one entry after TCRdb re-called the multiplex PCR reads with MiXCR. This sample yields fewer than 400,000 distinct CDR3 sequences, of which about 18% are seen a single time; more than 35% belongs to the top ten. Time point here: newly diagnosed GD, antithyroid drugs for less than 3 months. There was RNA extracted from PBMCs, and the TCR library was made from it. The source material was peripheral blood mononuclear cells (PBMCs), sampled at new diagnosis, from a patient treated with antithyroid drugs. The receptor source for this set is a female donor with Graves disease.

The rearrangement links TRBV11-3 to TRBJ2-4; TRBD2 matches 11 bases. The J call is in doubt because the DNA end fits TRBJ2-7 better. Germline V CDR1 and CDR2: SGHNT, YENEEA. The CDR3 runs to 15 residues. The CDR3 loop reads CASSLPLAGADEQYF. The CDR3 region has the DNA TGTGCCAGCAGCTTACCACTAGCGGGAGCCGACGAGCAGTACTTC.

The chain links TRBV4-1 to TRBJ1-1; TRBD1 aligns across 8 bases. Germline CDR1 and CDR2: MGHRA and YSYEKL. CDR3 length: 17 amino acids. The V segment lost 4 bases and the J segment 3 bases; nucleotides outside the gene matches: 13. The CDR3 sequence is CASSPGQGLSMHTEAFF. The CDR3 bases are TGCGCCAGCAGCCCTGGACAGGGTTTAAGTATGCACACTGAAGCTTTCTTT.

Many counts were recorded for this clonotype. The genes are TRBV11-1 and TRBJ2-1, with D perhaps TRBD2 (5 bases). Trimming took 5 bases from V and 4 from J, leaving 12 bases between them. The germline V gene encodes CDR1 SGHAT and CDR2 FQDESV (reference sequence). This CDR3 region has 14 residues. CDR3 DNA: TGTGCCAGCAGCACCAGCGGCCTGTACAATGAGCAGTTCTTC. Protein product: CASSTSGLYNEQFF.

The chain is built from TRBV29-1 and TRBJ2-1; 9 bases agree with TRBD1. V was clipped by 5 bases and J by 8 bases; unmatched bases: 4. There are 12 residues in the CDR3. The germline CDR1 and CDR2 sequences are SQVTM and ANQGSEA. The CDR3 sequence: CSVRQGGDEQFF. The CDR3 DNA follows: TGCAGCGTTAGACAGGGGGGCGATGAGCAGTTCTTC.

In its sample, this clonotype was seen many times. The CDR3, as DNA: TGTGCCAGCAGTTTCGTATCTAGCGGGAGCTACGAGCAGTACTTC. Protein product: CASSFVSSGSYEQYF. The chain uses TRBV28 and TRBJ2-7, with 10 nucleotides matching TRBD2. J was trimmed by 3 bases and V by 3 bases; bases with no gene match: 5. Germline CDR1 is MDHEN and CDR2 is SYDVKM. The CDR3 is 15 residues long.

This clonotype appeared a few times. The CDR3 loop is CASSYSPQGNEKLFF. CDR3 nucleotides: TGTGCCAGCAGTTACTCTCCTCAGGGAAATGAAAAACTGTTTTTT. The V and J genes are TRBV6-2 or TRBV6-3 and TRBJ1-4; tentatively, D is TRBD1 (5 bases). Trimming left V 0 bases short and J 5 bases short, with 10 bases between. The CDR3 extends over 15 amino acids. Germline lookup yields CDR1 MNHEY and CDR2 SVGEGT.

Notes on this clonotype: This likely comes from a read error, as the CDR3 has no conserved phenylalanine or tryptophan at its end. The limits of the CDR3 on the DNA are not certain, so only TCRdb's listed CDR3 is given. The rearrangement joins TRBV7-9 to TRBJ2-1; TRBD2, the table's D call, lacks a check against the DNA. Inclusive of both ends, the CDR3 amounts to 19 amino acids. CDR1 and CDR2 (germline): SEHNR, FQNEAQ (reference sequence). This CDR3 is CASSPSGLAGLSCYNEQFI.

This clonotype was seen at least ten times. The chain is built from TRBV2 and TRBJ2-7; unclear D gene. Germline assignment: CDR1 SNHLY and CDR2 FYNNEI. Trimming took off 4 bases at V and 4 bases at J, with 11 bases between the two ends. The CDR3 is 13 residues long. CDR3 protein: CASSVGRRYEQYF. For the CDR3, the DNA is TGTGCCAGCAGTGTGGGCAGACGTTACGAGCAGTACTTC.

This sequence joins TRBV5-6 and TRBJ2-2, with D possibly TRBD2 on 5 matching bases. V was cut by 1 base and J by 2 bases, with 12 bases left in between. The germline V gene encodes CDR1 SGHDT and CDR2 YYEEEE. CDR3 length: 16 amino acids. CDR3 in DNA: TGTGCCAGCAGCTTGAACAGCGGCTCTAACACCGGGGAGCTGTTTTTT. This translates into CASSLNSGSNTGELFF.

In its sample, this clonotype was seen many times. The rearrangement joins TRBV28 to TRBJ1-5; D unresolved. Per the germline V gene, CDR1 is MDHEN and CDR2 is SYDVKM. The CDR3 is 12 residues long. V lost 5 bases and J lost 6, with 8 bases in between. As DNA, the CDR3 is TGTGCCAGCAGTGGGCCCATTCAGCCCCAGCATTTT. Translation: CASSGPIQPQHF. The entire variable domain, with the rest obtained from reference TRBV28 and TRBJ1-5, is as follows: DVKVTQSSRYLVKRTGEKVFLECVQDMDHENMFWYRQDPGLGLRLIYFSYDVKMKEKGDIPEGYSVSREKKERFSLILESASTNQTSMYLCASSGPIQPQHFGDGTRLSIL.

V and J are TRBV12-3 or TRBV12-4 and TRBJ1-1, with D possibly TRBD1 on 5 matching bases. The CDR3 extends over 14 amino acids. Trimming took off 4 bases at V and 0 bases at J, with 9 bases between the two ends. The CDR3 sequence is CASSYGTVNTEAFF. CDR3 DNA: TGTGCCAGCAGTTACGGGACGGTGAACACTGAAGCTTTCTTT.

This clonotype came up many times. The chain combines TRBV30 with TRBJ1-1; a possible D gene is TRBD1 (5 bases). V lost 5 bases and J 6 bases, leaving 13 bases between the germline ends. The V gene's germline CDR1 is GTSNPN and CDR2 SVGIG (reference sequence). This CDR3 has 12 amino acids. The CDR3 loop reads CAWRTGPSEAFF. The CDR3 bases are TGTGCCTGGCGGACGGGACCCTCTGAAGCTTTCTTT. Full variable domain (outside the CDR3, taken from reference TRBV30 and TRBJ1-1): SQTIHQWPATLVQPVGSPLSLECTVEGTSNPNLYWYRQAAGRGLQLLFYSVGIGQISSEVPQNLSASRPQDRQFILSSKKLLLSDSGFYLCAWRTGPSEAFFGQGTRLTVV.

This clonotype appeared many times. The V and J genes are TRBV6-1 and TRBJ2-1, with TRBD1 matching 7 bases. The trim removed 6 bases at V and 6 bases at J, leaving 5 bases unmatched. The germline gives CDR1 MNHNS, CDR2 SASEGT. The CDR3 is made up of 13 amino acids. CDR3 residues: CASRKQGPNEQFF. The DNA for the CDR3 is TGTGCCAGCAGGAAACAGGGGCCCAATGAGCAGTTCTTC.

CDR3 nucleotides: TGTGCCAGCAGCTTACTAGCGGGAGCTGACAATGAGCAGTTCTTC. Protein product: CASSLLAGADNEQFF. This chain joins TRBV11-3 and TRBJ2-1; 10 bases are a match to TRBD2. V shed 2 bases and J 5 bases; nucleotides not matched to a gene: 3. Germline-derived CDR1 and CDR2 are SGHNT and YENEEA. The CDR3 has 15 residues.

This clonotype was seen only a few times. This chain uses TRBV20-1 with TRBJ2-1, with TRBD2 as a possible D gene (6 bases). V was clipped by 0 bases and J by 0 bases, with 9 bases between them. The CDR3 contains 15 residues. Germline V gives CDR1 DFQATT, CDR2 SNEGSKA (reference sequence). The CDR3 bases are TGCAGTGCTAGAGACGCCGGGAGCTCCTACAATGAGCAGTTCTTC. This gives the protein CSARDAGSSYNEQFF.

This clonotype was found many times. The chain links TRBV12-3 or TRBV12-4 to TRBJ1-1; possible D gene TRBD1, 5 bases. The CDR3 is 14 amino acids. V was trimmed by 5 bases and J by 4 bases, leaving 14 bases between them. CDR3 nucleotide sequence: TGTGCCAGCAGTCCTCGGGACTTAGTCACTGAAGCTTTCTTT. Translation: CASSPRDLVTEAFF.

At least ten counts were recorded for this clonotype. The V gene is TRBV6-5, the J gene TRBJ1-3; D not certain. Trimming left V 4 bases short and J 7 bases short, with 17 bases between. Germline V gene data show CDR1 as MNHEY and CDR2 as SVGAGI. The CDR3 sequence is 15 residues long. CDR3: CASSLSLRPANTIYF. The CDR3 nucleotides are TGTGCCAGCAGTTTAAGCCTACGACCCGCGAACACCATATATTTT.

This clonotype showed up many times. The V call is TRBV18, the J call TRBJ1-5; D is ambiguous. The V gene lost 1 base and the J gene lost 3 bases, with 4 bases spanning the gap. From germline, CDR1 is KGHSH and CDR2 LQKENI. CDR3 size: 13 residues. CDR3 amino acids: CASSPQHNQPQHF. CDR3 DNA: TGTGCCAGCTCACCACAGCACAATCAGCCCCAGCATTTT.

This clonotype was seen many times. The rearrangement links TRBV11-2 to TRBJ1-3; unclear D gene. The CDR3 consists of 14 residues. The germline V gene encodes CDR1 SGHAT and CDR2 FQNNGV. Trimming took off 2 bases at V and 3 bases at J, with 8 bases between the two ends. The CDR3 DNA reads as TGTGCCAGCAGCTTATTGCCTTTTGGAAACACCATATATTTT. Translating gives CASSLLPFGNTIYF.